This record covers a single TCR beta chain. No antigen is known for it. The data stem from a study of OX40 agonist ivuxolimab in advanced cancers. Study summary: Clinicians treated patients with ivuxolimab, an agonistic anti-OX40 (CD134) antibody. All patients had ivuxolimab intravenously every 2 weeks at 0.01 to 10 mg/kg.

Overall study results and limits: The study found among the lowest clonal expansion in partial responders at 0.1-3.0 mg/kg. Clonal expansion from baseline to week 6 occurred in both CD4+ and CD8+ T cells.

Sequencing used immunoSEQ multiplex PCR; TCRdb keeps in-frame clones, though not all of them. The sample carries about 62,000 clones, about four fifths recorded once. This TCR was sampled from an adult with an advanced solid tumor such as melanoma, head and neck, liver or kidney cancer. The sample consisted of CD4+ or CD8+ T cells sorted from blood, taken in a trial of the OX40 agonist ivuxolimab.

DNA for the CDR3: TGTGCCAGCAGCGTCGGACAGGGGAACTACGAGCAGTACTTC. This codes for CASSVGQGNYEQYF. The chain combines TRBV5-4 with TRBJ2-7; 9 positions agree with TRBD1. The germline CDR1 and CDR2 sequences are SGHNT and YYREEE (reference sequence). Unmatched junction bases numbered 5, after V lost 4 bases and J lost 3 bases. The CDR3 spans 14 residues.